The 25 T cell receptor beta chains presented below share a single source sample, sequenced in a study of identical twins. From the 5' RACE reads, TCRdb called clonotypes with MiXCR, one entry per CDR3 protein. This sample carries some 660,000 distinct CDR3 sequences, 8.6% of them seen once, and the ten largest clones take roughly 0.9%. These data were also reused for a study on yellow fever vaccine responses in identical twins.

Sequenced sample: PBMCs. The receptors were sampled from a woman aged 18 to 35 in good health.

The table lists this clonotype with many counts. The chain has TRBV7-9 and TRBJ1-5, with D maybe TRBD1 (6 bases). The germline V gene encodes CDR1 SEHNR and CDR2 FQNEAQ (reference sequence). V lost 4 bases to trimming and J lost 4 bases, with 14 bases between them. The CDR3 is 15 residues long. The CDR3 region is CASSSSGTPNQPQHF. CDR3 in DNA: TGTGCCAGCAGCTCATCCGGGACACCGAATCAGCCCCAGCATTTT.

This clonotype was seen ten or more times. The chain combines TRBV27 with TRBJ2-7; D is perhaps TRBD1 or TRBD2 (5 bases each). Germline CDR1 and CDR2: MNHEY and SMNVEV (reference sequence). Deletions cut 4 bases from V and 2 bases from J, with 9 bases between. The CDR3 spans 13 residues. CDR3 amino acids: CASSWGRAYEQYF. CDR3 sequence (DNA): TGTGCCAGCAGTTGGGGACGGGCCTACGAGCAGTACTTC.

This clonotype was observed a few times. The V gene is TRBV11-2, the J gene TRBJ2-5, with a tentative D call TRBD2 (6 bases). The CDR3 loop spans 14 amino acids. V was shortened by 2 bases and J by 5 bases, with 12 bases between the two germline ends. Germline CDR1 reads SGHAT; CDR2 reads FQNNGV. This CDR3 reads CASSLWRESETQYF. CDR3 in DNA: TGTGCCAGCAGCTTATGGCGGGAATCGGAGACCCAGTACTTC. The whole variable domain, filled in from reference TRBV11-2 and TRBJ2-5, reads EAGVAQSPRYKIIEKRQSVAFWCNPISGHATLYWYQQILGQGPKLLIQFQNNGVVDDSQLPKDRFSAERLKGVDSTLKIQPAKLEDSAVYLCASSLWRESETQYFGPGTRLLVL.

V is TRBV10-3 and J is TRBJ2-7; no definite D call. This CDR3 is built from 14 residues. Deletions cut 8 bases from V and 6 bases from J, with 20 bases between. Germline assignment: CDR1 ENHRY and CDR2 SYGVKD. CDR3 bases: TGTGCCATCGGCCCGAGGCCCGAGGTAACCGAGCAGTACTTC. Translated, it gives CAIGPRPEVTEQYF.

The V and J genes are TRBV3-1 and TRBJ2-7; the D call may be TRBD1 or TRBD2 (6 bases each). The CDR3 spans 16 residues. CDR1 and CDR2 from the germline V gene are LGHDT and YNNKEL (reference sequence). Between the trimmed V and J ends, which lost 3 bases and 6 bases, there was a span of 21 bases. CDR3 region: CASSHAYETGGREQYF. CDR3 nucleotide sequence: TGTGCCAGCAGCCATGCTTACGAAACTGGGGGGCGCGAGCAGTACTTC.

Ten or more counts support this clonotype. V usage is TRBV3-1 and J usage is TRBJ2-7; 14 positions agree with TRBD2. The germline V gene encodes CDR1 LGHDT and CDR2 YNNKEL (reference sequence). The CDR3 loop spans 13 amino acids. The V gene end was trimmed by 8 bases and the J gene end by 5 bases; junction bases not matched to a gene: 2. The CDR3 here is CASGTSGSNEQYF. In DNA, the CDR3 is TGTGCCAGCGGGACTAGCGGGAGTAACGAGCAGTACTTC.

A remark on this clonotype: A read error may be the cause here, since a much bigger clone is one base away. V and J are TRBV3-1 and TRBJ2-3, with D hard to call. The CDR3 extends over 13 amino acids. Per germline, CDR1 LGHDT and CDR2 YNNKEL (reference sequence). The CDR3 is CTSSQDMKGTQYF. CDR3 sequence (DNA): TGTACCAGCAGCCAAGATATGAAGGGTACGCAGTATTTT.

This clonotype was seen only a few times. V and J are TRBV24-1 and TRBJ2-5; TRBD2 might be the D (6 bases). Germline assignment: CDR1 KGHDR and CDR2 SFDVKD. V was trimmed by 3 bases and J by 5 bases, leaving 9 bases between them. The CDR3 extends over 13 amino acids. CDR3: CATSDPGRETQYF. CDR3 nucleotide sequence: TGTGCCACCAGTGATCCGGGGAGGGAGACCCAGTACTTC.

CDR3 in amino acids: CASSLSVGQGSYEQYF. The CDR3 DNA follows: TGCGCCAGCAGCCTAAGCGTCGGACAGGGGTCCTACGAGCAGTACTTC. The chain carries TRBV5-1 and TRBJ2-7, with 9 bases that match TRBD1. Germline loops: CDR1 SGHRS, CDR2 YFSETQ. The V segment lost 4 bases and the J segment 1 base; nucleotides outside the gene matches: 9. This CDR3 contains 16 residues.

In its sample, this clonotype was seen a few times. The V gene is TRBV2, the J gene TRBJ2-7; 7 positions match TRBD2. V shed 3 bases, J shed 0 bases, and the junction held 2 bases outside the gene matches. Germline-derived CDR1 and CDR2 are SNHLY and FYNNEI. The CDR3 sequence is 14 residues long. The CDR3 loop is CASSDERGSYEQYF. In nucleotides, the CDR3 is TGTGCCAGCAGTGATGAGCGGGGCTCCTACGAGCAGTACTTC.

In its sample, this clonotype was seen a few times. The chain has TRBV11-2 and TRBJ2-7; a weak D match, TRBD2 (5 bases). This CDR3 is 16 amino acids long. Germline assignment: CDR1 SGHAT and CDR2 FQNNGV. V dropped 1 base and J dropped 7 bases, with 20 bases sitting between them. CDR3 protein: CASSLGAQRRLREQYF. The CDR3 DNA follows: TGTGCCAGCAGCTTAGGAGCACAGCGGCGTCTGAGAGAGCAGTACTTC.

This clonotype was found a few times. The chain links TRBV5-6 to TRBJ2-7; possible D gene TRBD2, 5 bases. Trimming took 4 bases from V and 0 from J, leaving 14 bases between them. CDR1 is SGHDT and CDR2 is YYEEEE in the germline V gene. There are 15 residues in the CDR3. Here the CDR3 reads CASSAGLESSYEQYF. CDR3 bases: TGTGCCAGCAGCGCCGGACTGGAGAGCTCCTACGAGCAGTACTTC.

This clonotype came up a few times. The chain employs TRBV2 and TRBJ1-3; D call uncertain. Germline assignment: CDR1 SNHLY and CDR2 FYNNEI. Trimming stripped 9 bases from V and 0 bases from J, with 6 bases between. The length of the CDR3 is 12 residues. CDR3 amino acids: CASGPSGNTIYF. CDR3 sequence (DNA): TGTGCCAGTGGACCCTCTGGAAACACCATATATTTT.

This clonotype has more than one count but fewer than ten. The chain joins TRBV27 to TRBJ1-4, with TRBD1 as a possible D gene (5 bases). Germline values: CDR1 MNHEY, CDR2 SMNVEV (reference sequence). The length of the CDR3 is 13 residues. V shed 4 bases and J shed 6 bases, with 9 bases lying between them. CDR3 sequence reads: CASSWGGDEKLFF. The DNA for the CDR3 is TGTGCCAGCAGTTGGGGGGGGGATGAAAAACTGTTTTTT.

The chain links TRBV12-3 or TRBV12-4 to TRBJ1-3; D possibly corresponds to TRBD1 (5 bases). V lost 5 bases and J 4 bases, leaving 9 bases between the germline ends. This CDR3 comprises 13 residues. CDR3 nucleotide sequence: TGTGCCAGCAGTCGACGACAGGGAAACACCATATATTTT. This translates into CASSRRQGNTIYF.

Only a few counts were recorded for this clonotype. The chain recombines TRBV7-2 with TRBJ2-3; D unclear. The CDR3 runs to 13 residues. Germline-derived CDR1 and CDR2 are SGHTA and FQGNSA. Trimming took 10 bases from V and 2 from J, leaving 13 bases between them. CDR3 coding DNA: TGTGCCATCCGGGCGGAACCCACAGATACGCAGTATTTT. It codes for CAIRAEPTDTQYF.

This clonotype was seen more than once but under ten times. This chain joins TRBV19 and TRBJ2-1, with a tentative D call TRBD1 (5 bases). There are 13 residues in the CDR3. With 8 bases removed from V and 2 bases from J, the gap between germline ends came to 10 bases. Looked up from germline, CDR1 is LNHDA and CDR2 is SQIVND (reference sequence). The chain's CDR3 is CASALGAYNEQFF. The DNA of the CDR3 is TGTGCCAGTGCGCTAGGGGCCTACAATGAGCAGTTCTTC.

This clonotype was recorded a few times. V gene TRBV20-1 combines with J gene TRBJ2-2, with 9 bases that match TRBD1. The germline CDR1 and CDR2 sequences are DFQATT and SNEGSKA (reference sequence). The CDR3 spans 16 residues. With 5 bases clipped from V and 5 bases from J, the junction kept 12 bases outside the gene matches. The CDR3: CSAVDRGWGRTGELFF. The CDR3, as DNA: TGCAGTGCTGTTGACAGGGGGTGGGGGAGGACCGGGGAGCTGTTTTTT.

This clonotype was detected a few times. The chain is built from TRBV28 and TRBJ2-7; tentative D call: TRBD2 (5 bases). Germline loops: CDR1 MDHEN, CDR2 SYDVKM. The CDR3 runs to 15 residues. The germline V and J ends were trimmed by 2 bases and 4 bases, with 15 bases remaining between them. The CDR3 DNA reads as TGTGCCAGCAGTTTAGGGCAGTCGGGGTATTACGAGCAGTACTTC. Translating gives CASSLGQSGYYEQYF.

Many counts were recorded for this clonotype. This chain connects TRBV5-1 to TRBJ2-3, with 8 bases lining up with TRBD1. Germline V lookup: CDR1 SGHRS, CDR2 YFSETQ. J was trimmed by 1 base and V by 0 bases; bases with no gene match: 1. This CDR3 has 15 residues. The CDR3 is CASSLAGQGTDTQYF. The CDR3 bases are TGCGCCAGCAGCTTGGCGGGACAGGGCACAGATACGCAGTATTTT.

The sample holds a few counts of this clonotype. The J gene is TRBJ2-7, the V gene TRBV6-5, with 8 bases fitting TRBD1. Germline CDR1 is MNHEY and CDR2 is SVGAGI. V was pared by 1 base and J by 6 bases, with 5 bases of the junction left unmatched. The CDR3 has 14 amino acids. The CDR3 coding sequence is TGTGCCAGCAGTTACTTGCAGGGGACAGGCGAGCAGTACTTC. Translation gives CASSYLQGTGEQYF.

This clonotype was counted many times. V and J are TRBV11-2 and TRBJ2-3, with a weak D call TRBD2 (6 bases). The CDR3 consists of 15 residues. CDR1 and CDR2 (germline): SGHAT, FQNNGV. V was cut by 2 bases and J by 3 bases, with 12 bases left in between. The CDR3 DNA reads TGTGCCAGCAGCTTAATTAGCGGTTTAACAGATACGCAGTATTTT. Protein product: CASSLISGLTDTQYF.

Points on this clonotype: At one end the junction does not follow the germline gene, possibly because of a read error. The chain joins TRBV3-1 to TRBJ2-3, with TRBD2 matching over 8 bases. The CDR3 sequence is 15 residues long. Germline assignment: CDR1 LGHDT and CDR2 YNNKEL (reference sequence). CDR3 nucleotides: TGTGCCAGCGGCCAAGGATTAGCGGGACCGGATACGCAGTATTTT. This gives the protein CASGQGLAGPDTQYF.

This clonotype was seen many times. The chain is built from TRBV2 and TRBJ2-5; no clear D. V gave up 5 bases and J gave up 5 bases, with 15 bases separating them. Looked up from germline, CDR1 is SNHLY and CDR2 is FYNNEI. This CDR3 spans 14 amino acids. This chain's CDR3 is CASSPIRWVETQYF. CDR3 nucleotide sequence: TGTGCCAGCAGTCCTATCCGGTGGGTGGAGACCCAGTACTTC.

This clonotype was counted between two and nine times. This CDR3 is CASSSFTGGASYEQYF. CDR3 DNA sequence: TGTGCCAGCAGCTCCTTTACAGGGGGCGCCTCCTACGAGCAGTACTTC. This chain joins TRBV7-2 and TRBJ2-7, with 9 bases matching TRBD1. With V trimmed by 4 bases and J by 0 bases, 7 bases remained unmatched. CDR1 and CDR2 (germline): SGHTA, FQGNSA. This CDR3 region has 16 residues.